This TCR beta chain originates from a study of cytomegalovirus exposure and HLA in healthy donors. Amplification used 60 Vbeta primers and 13 Jbeta primers. This table comes from immunoSEQ multiplex PCR, and its TCRdb copy is limited to in-frame clones, with some not included. This table holds under 150,000 clones, just under 80% found once. The CDR3 loop spans 13 amino acids. Germline CDR1 and CDR2: SEHNR and FQNEAQ (reference sequence). Trimming removed 5 bases at V and 5 bases at J, with 12 bases between. About this clone: Its antigen remains unidentified.

Findings of the study overall: More clonal expansion characterized HLA-associated TCR beta chains than equally common others in a later analysis.

The sample comprised PBMCs. The TCR comes from a male donor in good health and CMV-seronegative. The chain carries TRBV7-9 and TRBJ1-1; tentatively, D is TRBD1 (5 bases). The CDR3 here is CASSAQGGTEAFF. CDR3 sequence (DNA): TGTGCCAGCAGCGCCCAGGGTGGGACTGAAGCTTTCTTT.